Presented here are 20 T cell receptor beta chains from one specimen sequenced in a study of blood T cell repertoires in COVID-19. TCRdb's copy holds only in-frame clones and misses some; the assay was immunoSEQ multiplex PCR. In the table there are 140,000 or so clones, 80% to 85% of which are singletons. Material for sequencing was peripheral blood. These TCRs come from a human donor in a cohort sampled during active COVID-19.

This clone was picked up a small number of times. The chain joins TRBV28 to TRBJ1-4; no firm D call. In germline, CDR1 is MDHEN, CDR2 SYDVKM. The CDR3 covers 15 residues. Trimming stripped 6 bases from V and 5 bases from J, with 16 bases between. DNA of the CDR3: TGTGCCAGCAGCCCCCCCTTAAGGAGGAATGAAAAACTGTTTTTT. This translates into CASSPPLRRNEKLFF.

The chain joins TRBV9 to TRBJ2-1; the match to TRBD2 covers 8 bases. This CDR3 is 12 amino acids long. The germline V gene encodes CDR1 SGDLS and CDR2 YYNGEE. After removal of 7 bases from V and 4 bases from J, the junction contained 1 base not matched to a gene. In DNA form, the CDR3 reads TGTGCCAGCGCGGGAGGATACAATGAGCAGTTCTTC. The encoded protein is CASAGGYNEQFF. Using reference TRBV9 and TRBJ2-1 for the parts outside the CDR3, the full variable domain is DSGVTQTPKHLITATGQRVTLRCSPRSGDLSVYWYQQSLDQGLQFLIQYYNGEERAKGNILERFSAQQFPDLHSELNLSSLELGDSALYFCASAGGYNEQFFGPGTRLTVL.

This rearrangement joins TRBV27 to TRBJ2-5; 12 bases are shared with TRBD2. Trimming cost V 6 bases and J 4 bases; bases outside gene matches: 6. The length of the CDR3 is 15 residues. The germline V gene encodes CDR1 MNHEY and CDR2 SMNVEV (reference sequence). This chain's CDR3 is CASSRTSGIPETQYF. DNA for the CDR3: TGTGCCAGCAGCCGGACTAGCGGGATCCCAGAGACCCAGTACTTC.

The chain carries TRBV3-1 (or the pseudogene TRBV3-2) and TRBJ2-3; D unclear. CDR3 length: 15 amino acids. CDR1 LGHDT and CDR2 YNNKEL come from the germline V gene (reference sequence). Trimming took off 4 bases at V and 1 base at J, with 12 bases between the two ends. CDR3 sequence reads: CASSPRVVGTDTQYF. The DNA of the CDR3 is TGTGCCAGCAGCCCCCGAGTAGTGGGCACAGATACGCAGTATTTT.

The chain joins TRBV7-9 to TRBJ2-7; 7 bases are a match to TRBD2. The CDR3 runs 14 residues. V was pared by 5 bases and J by 3 bases, with 7 bases of the junction left unmatched. Looked up from germline, CDR1 is SEHNR and CDR2 is FQNEAQ (reference sequence). Written as DNA, the CDR3 is TGTGCCAGCAGCCCGAAGACTAGCTACTACGAGCAGTACTTC. Translated: CASSPKTSYYEQYF.

The chain links TRBV18 to TRBJ2-7, with 15 bases aligning to TRBD2. This CDR3 region has 18 residues. Germline V gene data show CDR1 as KGHSH and CDR2 as LQKENI. V was clipped by 4 bases and J by 1 base; unmatched bases: 8. The DNA of the CDR3 is TGTGCCAGCTCACAACAGGGACTAGCGGGAGGTTCGTCCTACGAGCAGTACTTC. Translation gives CASSQQGLAGGSSYEQYF.

The V and J genes are TRBV29-1 and TRBJ2-7, with 7 nucleotides matching TRBD2. The CDR3 has 13 residues. Looked up from germline, CDR1 is SQVTM and CDR2 is ANQGSEA. The trim removed 4 bases at V and 3 bases at J, leaving 6 bases unmatched. CDR3 region: CSVARTSDYEQYF. The CDR3 DNA follows: TGCAGCGTTGCTCGGACTAGTGACTACGAGCAGTACTTC.

The count of this clone is one. Other DNA sequences within the sample encode an identical CDR3. The chain recombines TRBV9 with TRBJ2-7, with a possible D match to TRBD1 (5 bases). The CDR3 is made up of 13 amino acids. Trimming took 0 bases from V and 3 from J, leaving 7 bases between them. CDR1 SGDLS and CDR2 YYNGEE come from the germline V gene. CDR3 coding DNA: TGTGCCAGCAGCGTAGGACAGAACTACGAGCAGTACTTC. The encoded protein is CASSVGQNYEQYF.

The chain has TRBV28 and TRBJ2-1; TRBD2 matches at 9 bases. Trimming at V came to 6 bases and at J to 3 bases, leaving 6 bases not matched to a gene. The CDR3 runs to 15 residues. The germline V gene has CDR1 MDHEN and CDR2 SYDVKM. CDR3 coding DNA: TGTGCCAGCAGCCCCCCTAGCGGGAACTACAATGAGCAGTTCTTC. It is translated as CASSPPSGNYNEQFF. The whole variable domain, filled in from reference TRBV28 and TRBJ2-1, reads DVKVTQSSRYLVKRTGEKVFLECVQDMDHENMFWYRQDPGLGLRLIYFSYDVKMKEKGDIPEGYSVSREKKERFSLILESASTNQTSMYLCASSPPSGNYNEQFFGPGTRLTVL.

The J gene is TRBJ1-1, the V gene TRBV3-1 (or the pseudogene TRBV3-2), with a weak D call TRBD1 (6 bases). The V end was cut by 0 bases, the J end by 1 base, with 15 bases between. The CDR3 is made up of 17 amino acids. Per the germline V gene, CDR1 is LGHDT and CDR2 is YNNKEL (reference sequence). CDR3 sequence reads: CASSQEKGTIPNTEAFF. Written as DNA, the CDR3 is TGTGCCAGCAGCCAAGAAAAGGGGACAATCCCGAACACTGAAGCTTTCTTT.

The J gene is TRBJ2-7, the V gene TRBV5-6, with a possible D match to TRBD1 (5 bases). The CDR3 sequence is 13 residues long. The germline gives CDR1 SGHDT, CDR2 YYEEEE. The ends were cut back, 3 bases at V and 3 bases at J, with 10 bases in the middle. CDR3 in DNA: TGTGCCAGCAGCTCAGGGTTGCTCTACGAGCAGTACTTC. Amino acid sequence: CASSSGLLYEQYF.

The chain recombines TRBV27 with TRBJ2-7, with 10 positions matching TRBD2. The ends lost 5 bases at V and 3 bases at J; junction bases unmatched: 13. The CDR3 totals 17 residues. In germline, CDR1 is MNHEY, CDR2 SMNVEV (reference sequence). In nucleotides, the CDR3 is TGTGCCAGCAGTACTAGCGGGATACAAAGGGGGGACTACGAGCAGTACTTC. This sequence encodes CASSTSGIQRGDYEQYF.

The J gene is TRBJ2-5, the V gene TRBV24-1; the D gene is possibly TRBD1 (5 bases). Germline CDR1 reads KGHDR; CDR2 reads SFDVKD. The CDR3 spans 14 residues. V was clipped by 3 bases and J by 8 bases, with 15 bases between them. The CDR3 here is CATSDPGHDVTQYF. The CDR3 DNA reads as TGTGCCACCAGTGATCCAGGACATGATGTCACCCAGTACTTC.

This CDR3 is CASSQVYRTNYGYTF. The CDR3 region has the DNA TGCGCCAGCAGCCAAGTATATAGAACTAACTATGGCTACACCTTC. This chain links TRBV4-3 with TRBJ1-2; D call uncertain. The CDR3 is 15 residues long. Germline loops: CDR1 LGHNA, CDR2 YSLEER. V was trimmed by 1 base and J by 0 bases, leaving 9 bases between them.

V and J are TRBV7-3 and TRBJ2-6, with D maybe TRBD2 (6 bases). Between the trimmed V and J ends, which lost 5 bases and 3 bases, there was a span of 11 bases. The CDR3 is 15 residues long. The V gene's germline CDR1 is SGHTA and CDR2 FQGTGA. The CDR3 region is CASSHGGFGANVLTF. The CDR3 DNA reads TGTGCCAGCAGCCACGGGGGATTTGGGGCCAACGTCCTGACTTTC.

This clone has just one count. The rearrangement joins TRBV10-1 to TRBJ2-5; D possibly corresponds to TRBD2 (5 bases). Trimming stripped 7 bases from V and 2 bases from J, with 20 bases between. Germline V lookup: CDR1 WNHNN, CDR2 SYGVQD (reference sequence). The CDR3 extends over 16 amino acids. Written as DNA, the CDR3 is TGCGCCAGCATGACGGGGTCCCGGGCGGCACAAGAGACCCAGTACTTC. Translation: CASMTGSRAAQETQYF.

The genes are TRBV19 and TRBJ2-1, with D perhaps matching TRBD1 (6 bases). CDR3 length equals 16 residues. The germline V gene has CDR1 LNHDA and CDR2 SQIVND (reference sequence). The V end lost 7 bases, the J end lost 2 bases, and 18 bases lay between the germline ends. The CDR3 reads CASTTPGTKTYNEQFF. CDR3 in DNA: TGTGCCAGTACTACACCCGGGACAAAGACCTACAATGAGCAGTTCTTC.

In DNA, the CDR3 is TGCGCCAGCACGACTACCTACAATGAGCAGTTCTTC. Encoded protein: CASTTTYNEQFF. This rearrangement joins TRBV5-1 to TRBJ2-1; TRBD2 might be the D (5 bases). Germline V gene data show CDR1 as SGHRS and CDR2 as YFSETQ. Trimming cost V 6 bases and J 2 bases, with 6 bases left between them. The CDR3 totals 12 residues.

The chain recombines TRBV4-1 with TRBJ2-7; 8 bases map to TRBD2. V gave up 0 bases and J gave up 0 bases; unmatched junction bases: 10. The germline V gene has CDR1 MGHRA and CDR2 YSYEKL. The CDR3 contains 18 residues. For the CDR3, the DNA is TGCGCCAGCAGCCAAGATCCCGGACCGGGGGGGAGCTCCTACGAGCAGTACTTC. Translating gives CASSQDPGPGGSSYEQYF.

The chain has TRBV28 and TRBJ1-2; maybe TRBD1 (6 bases). V was pared by 7 bases and J by 0 bases, with 18 bases between. The CDR3 runs 16 residues. Germline V gene sequence: CDR1 MDHEN, CDR2 SYDVKM. Written as DNA, the CDR3 is TGTGCCAGCACTCCCGGGTTGGGGGCTGCTAACTATGGCTACACCTTC. It translates to CASTPGLGAANYGYTF.